The 9 T cell receptor beta chains below were found in one sample sequenced in a study of beta chain features in type 1 diabetes. Sequencing targeted expressed TCRB transcripts, as all isolated RNA had been reverse transcribed. Sequenced by immunoSEQ multiplex PCR; TCRdb stores in-frame clones only, minus some. The sample holds roughly 300,000 clones, less than 15% seen once. Sequences were obtained from central memory CD4+ T cells from blood. These receptors were collected from a man between 25 and 39 years old in good health.

V and J are TRBV7-9 and TRBJ2-7; TRBD1 aligns across 9 bases. The germline V gene has CDR1 SEHNR and CDR2 FQNEAQ (reference sequence). There are 14 residues in the CDR3. Losses at the gene ends were 6 bases for V and 3 bases for J; bases not matched to a gene: 6. The CDR3 DNA follows: TGTGCCAGCAGGTCCCGGGACAGGGACTACGAGCAGTACTTC. Protein sequence: CASRSRDRDYEQYF. Variable domain in full (rest from reference TRBV7-9 and TRBJ2-7): DTGVSQNPRHKITKRGQNVTFRCDPISEHNRLYWYRQTLGQGPEFLTYFQNEAQLEKSRLLSDRFSAERPKGSFSTLEIQRTEQGDSAMYLCASRSRDRDYEQYFGPGTRLTVT.

This clone was seen only a few times. J is TRBJ2-7 and V is TRBV5-4; 7 nucleotides line up with TRBD1. Looked up from germline, CDR1 is SGHNT and CDR2 is YYREEE (reference sequence). This CDR3 is built from 12 residues. V was clipped by 3 bases and J by 4 bases; unmatched bases: 1. Here the CDR3 DNA reads TGTGCCAGCAGCTCGACAGGGTACGAGCAGTACTTC. Protein product: CASSSTGYEQYF.

This clone appeared a few times. The chain employs TRBV4-1 and TRBJ2-2; TRBD1 might be the D (5 bases). Per the germline V gene, CDR1 is MGHRA and CDR2 is YSYEKL. V lost 7 bases, J lost 6 bases, and 18 bases lay in between. The CDR3 loop spans 15 amino acids. CDR3 nucleotide sequence: TGCGCCAGCACAGCAAGCCTCAAGGGGTCCGGGGAGCTGTTTTTT. Amino acid sequence: CASTASLKGSGELFF.

This clone has only one observation. This rearrangement joins TRBV4-3 to TRBJ2-1; TRBD2 matches 7 bases. The CDR3 runs 15 residues. Germline V lookup: CDR1 LGHNA, CDR2 YSLEER. J lost 4 bases, V lost 4 bases, and 7 bases had no gene match. CDR3 bases: TGCGCCAGCAGCCGAACGTGGGAGGGGTACAATGAGCAGTTCTTC. Translated, it gives CASSRTWEGYNEQFF.

J is TRBJ1-2 and V is TRBV29-1; a possible D gene is TRBD1 (6 bases). Between the trimmed V and J ends, which lost 5 bases and 8 bases, there was a span of 30 bases. From germline, CDR1 is SQVTM and CDR2 ANQGSEA. The CDR3 is 17 residues long. The CDR3, as DNA: TGCAGCGTTAAACAGGGATTGAGGGAGGCAATAATCGGGGGCTACACCTTC. This sequence encodes CSVKQGLREAIIGGYTF.

This chain links TRBV30 with TRBJ2-3; possible D gene TRBD1, 6 bases. From germline, CDR1 is GTSNPN and CDR2 SVGIG (reference sequence). The CDR3 spans 14 residues. The germline V and J ends were trimmed by 1 base and 10 bases, with 18 bases remaining between them. The CDR3 loop reads CAWSGGIRSGAQYF. In DNA, the CDR3 is TGTGCCTGGAGTGGGGGGATCCGCTCAGGGGCGCAGTATTTT.

This clone occurred many times. The chain couples TRBV9 to TRBJ1-1; D call uncertain. CDR3 length: 13 residues. The V gene lost 4 bases and the J gene lost 5 bases, with 12 bases spanning the gap. Germline-derived CDR1 and CDR2 are SGDLS and YYNGEE. The CDR3, as DNA: TGTGCCAGCAGCCCAATACAGCGAACTGAAGCTTTCTTT. It codes for CASSPIQRTEAFF.

CDR3 in DNA: TGTGCCAGCAGCGCAAGACAGGGGGCAGTAACCGGGGAGCTGTTTTTT. Translation gives CASSARQGAVTGELFF. This sequence joins TRBV7-2 and TRBJ2-2; 10 bases agree with TRBD1. The ends lost 5 bases at V and 5 bases at J; junction bases unmatched: 8. This CDR3 has 16 amino acids. The germline CDR1 and CDR2 sequences are SGHTA and FQGNSA.

The chain couples TRBV19 to TRBJ2-3, with 7 bases aligning to TRBD2. Trimming removed 7 bases from V and 1 base from J; junction bases left unmatched: 5. Germline V CDR1 and CDR2: LNHDA, SQIVND (reference sequence). The CDR3 totals 14 residues. The CDR3, as DNA: TGTGCCAGTACCCCCCGGGGGGGCACAGATACGCAGTATTTT. This sequence encodes CASTPRGGTDTQYF.